Below, 32 T cell receptor beta chains from the same sample are listed, as sequenced in a study of T cells in localized non-small cell lung cancer. Clones were read by immunoSEQ multiplex PCR, and TCRdb kept only the in-frame ones, dropping some. The profile shows about 130,000 clones, 70% to 90% of them singletons. Sequencing used peripheral blood, obtained before any cancer treatment. The source of these receptors is a female donor older than 55 with stage I lung adenocarcinoma.

V and J are TRBV30 and TRBJ2-1, with TRBD1 as a possible D gene (6 bases). The V gene's germline CDR1 is GTSNPN and CDR2 SVGIG (reference sequence). The CDR3 sequence is 14 residues long. Between the trimmed V and J ends, which lost 4 bases and 0 bases, there was a span of 10 bases. DNA of the CDR3: TGTGCCTGGAACAGGGCCTTCTCCTACAATGAGCAGTTCTTC. It codes for CAWNRAFSYNEQFF.

The chain uses TRBV6-4 and TRBJ2-1, with a tentative D call TRBD2 (6 bases). This CDR3 comprises 14 residues. Germline V CDR1 and CDR2: MRHNA, SNTAGT. V gave up 2 bases and J gave up 4 bases, with 9 bases separating them. CDR3 bases: TGTGCCAGCAGTGACGGGACTGAATACAATGAGCAGTTCTTC. Residues: CASSDGTEYNEQFF.

V gene TRBV5-1 combines with J gene TRBJ1-2, with unresolved D. The CDR3 runs 15 residues. Germline-derived CDR1 and CDR2 are SGHRS and YFSETQ. V was shortened by 4 bases and J by 5 bases, with 18 bases between the two germline ends. The CDR3 spells CASSLSTVPGYGYTF. Written as DNA, the CDR3 is TGCGCCAGCAGCCTGTCGACCGTACCGGGATATGGCTACACCTTC.

The V and J genes are TRBV6-1 and TRBJ1-5; D unresolved. Looked up from germline, CDR1 is MNHNS and CDR2 is SASEGT. The CDR3 sequence is 14 residues long. V dropped 7 bases and J dropped 2 bases, with 12 bases sitting between them. The CDR3 DNA sequence: TGTGCCAGCAAAACGTCGCTTGGCAATCAGCCCCAGCATTTT. The encoded protein is CASKTSLGNQPQHF.

J is TRBJ1-1 and V is TRBV7-9; the D gene is possibly TRBD1 (6 bases). This CDR3 region has 12 residues. V lost 5 bases and J lost 7, with 11 bases in between. Per germline, CDR1 SEHNR and CDR2 FQNEAQ (reference sequence). The CDR3: CASSTNRVEAFF. The DNA for the CDR3 is TGTGCCAGCAGCACTAACAGGGTTGAAGCTTTCTTT.

The gene calls are TRBV21-1 and TRBJ2-1; whether TRBD1, the table's D call, matches the DNA was not checked. TRBV21-1 is a pseudogene segment. This CDR3 has 16 residues. Written as DNA, the CDR3 is TGTGCCAGCAGCCAAGAGGGGCACAACAGGGACAATGAGCAGTTCTTC. It encodes CASSQEGHNRDNEQFF.

This clone showed up just once. The V call is TRBV28, the J call TRBJ2-7, with 9 positions matching TRBD1. Germline V gives CDR1 MDHEN, CDR2 SYDVKM. V trimming: 5 bases; J trimming: 4 bases; junction bases outside the gene matches: 6. The CDR3 runs 14 residues. Here the CDR3 DNA reads TGTGCCAGCAGTCCCGGGACAGGGAGATACGAGCAGTACTTC. Translating gives CASSPGTGRYEQYF.

The chain joins TRBV27 to TRBJ2-3; a possible D gene is TRBD1 (6 bases). The CDR3 spans 17 residues. Germline values: CDR1 MNHEY, CDR2 SMNVEV (reference sequence). V lost 3 bases and J 5 bases, leaving 21 bases between the germline ends. The CDR3 here is CASSFQVWQGSVDTQYF. The CDR3 nucleotides are TGTGCCAGCAGTTTTCAGGTGTGGCAGGGGTCTGTAGATACGCAGTATTTT.

The gene calls are TRBV20-1 and TRBJ2-7; a possible D gene is TRBD2 (5 bases). V lost 5 bases to trimming and J lost 7 bases, with 12 bases between them. This CDR3 spans 11 amino acids. Germline CDR1 and CDR2: DFQATT and SNEGSKA (reference sequence). The CDR3 coding sequence is TGCAGTGCTGCGAGGGCAAGGGAGCAGTACTTC. It is translated as CSAARAREQYF.

This chain uses TRBV6-5 with TRBJ2-1, with TRBD2 matching 8 bases. CDR1 is MNHEY and CDR2 is SVGAGI in the germline V gene. Trimming removed 6 bases from V and 9 bases from J; junction bases left unmatched: 10. The CDR3 is 14 residues long. This CDR3 is CASRFGGDIGEQFF. As DNA, the CDR3 is TGTGCCAGCAGGTTCGGGGGGGACATAGGTGAGCAGTTCTTC.

The chain recombines TRBV6-6 with TRBJ2-5; 7 bases fit TRBD2. V lost 2 bases and J lost 5; bases outside the gene matches: 8. The CDR3 sequence is 15 residues long. CDR1 and CDR2 (germline): MNHNY, SVGAGI (reference sequence). Here the CDR3 DNA reads TGTGCCAGCAGTTACGAGGCAGGTAGCGGGGAGACCCAGTACTTC. This translates into CASSYEAGSGETQYF.

This sequence joins TRBV11-2 and TRBJ1-1, with D hard to call. This CDR3 spans 15 amino acids. In germline, CDR1 is SGHAT, CDR2 FQNNGV. V was shortened by 3 bases and J by 5 bases, with 16 bases between the two germline ends. CDR3 sequence reads: CASSFGNTRGTEAFF. CDR3 DNA sequence: TGTGCCAGCAGCTTCGGAAACACCCGAGGAACTGAAGCTTTCTTT.

The V gene is TRBV5-4, the J gene TRBJ2-4; D is possibly TRBD2 (6 bases). Per the germline V gene, CDR1 is SGHNT and CDR2 is YYREEE (reference sequence). CDR3 length: 15 amino acids. Trimming shortened V by 6 bases and J by 7 bases, and 20 bases separated the two germline ends. Here the CDR3 DNA reads TGTGCCAGCACCGCCGAAGGAGGGAATATCAACATTCAGTACTTC. It codes for CASTAEGGNINIQYF.

CDR3 in amino acids: CAISADRPYGYTF. In DNA form, the CDR3 reads TGTGCCATCAGTGCGGACAGGCCCTATGGCTACACCTTC. The J gene is TRBJ1-2, the V gene TRBV10-3; 7 nucleotides line up with TRBD1. The germline V gene has CDR1 ENHRY and CDR2 SYGVKD. V lost 4 bases, J lost 4 bases, and 3 bases stayed unmatched. The CDR3 has 13 amino acids.

The chain has TRBV6-1 and TRBJ2-5; 7 positions match TRBD2. J was trimmed by 11 bases and V by 4 bases; bases with no gene match: 7. There are 12 residues in the CDR3. CDR1 MNHNS and CDR2 SASEGT come from the germline V gene. The CDR3 sequence is CASSVREVEQYF. The CDR3 coding sequence is TGTGCCAGCAGTGTCCGGGAGGTTGAGCAGTACTTC.

This clone has just one count. The chain combines TRBV7-6 with TRBJ2-2, with 10 bases that match TRBD2. The V gene's germline CDR1 is SGHVS and CDR2 FNYEAQ. The CDR3 covers 15 residues. The trim removed 5 bases at V and 2 bases at J, leaving 2 bases unmatched. The CDR3 loop is CASSPSGSNTGELFF. In nucleotides, the CDR3 is TGTGCCAGCAGCCCTAGCGGGAGCAACACCGGGGAGCTGTTTTTT. Looking up the rest from reference TRBV7-6 and TRBJ2-2 gives the full variable domain: GAGVSQSPRYKVTKRGQDVALRCDPISGHVSLYWYRQALGQGPEFLTYFNYEAQQDKSGLPNDRFSAERPEGSISTLTIQRTEQRDSAMYRCASSPSGSNTGELFFGEGSRLTVL.

This chain links TRBV18 with TRBJ2-5, with TRBD2 matching over 7 bases. The CDR3 is 15 residues long. Losses at the gene ends were 3 bases for V and 5 bases for J; bases not matched to a gene: 9. Germline-derived CDR1 and CDR2 are KGHSH and LQKENI. The CDR3 DNA reads as TGTGCCAGCTCACCGGTGCAGGGAGGGATGGAGACCCAGTACTTC. Translating gives CASSPVQGGMETQYF. The full variable domain, in which reference TRBV18 and TRBJ2-5 provide the parts outside the CDR3, is NAGVMQNPRHLVRRRGQEARLRCSPMKGHSHVYWYRQLPEEGLKFMVYLQKENIIDESGMPKERFSAEFPKEGPSILRIQQVVRGDSAAYFCASSPVQGGMETQYFGPGTRLLVL.

This clone has more than one count but fewer than ten. The rearrangement joins TRBV25-1 to TRBJ1-1; the D is unclear. The V gene lost 6 bases and the J gene lost 3 bases, with 2 bases spanning the gap. The CDR3 consists of 10 residues. Germline lookup yields CDR1 MGHDK and CDR2 SYGVNS. The CDR3: CASRDTEAFF. The DNA of the CDR3 is TGTGCCAGCAGGGACACTGAAGCTTTCTTT.

This chain joins TRBV6-4 and TRBJ2-4; possibly TRBD2 for D (5 bases). The V gene lost 1 base and the J gene lost 8 bases, with 15 bases spanning the gap. CDR1 is MRHNA, CDR2 SNTAGT, per germline. This CDR3 comprises 15 residues. In nucleotides, the CDR3 is TGTGCCAGCAGTGACTTGGTGGGAGCCCCGCACATTCAGTACTTC. Its translation: CASSDLVGAPHIQYF.

The CDR3 DNA follows: TGTGCCAGCAGCTCAGGAGATATCAGGACAGGGAGAATGAACACTGAAGCTTTCTTT. Its translation: CASSSGDIRTGRMNTEAFF. The chain is built from TRBV7-9 and TRBJ1-1, with 8 positions matching TRBD1. CDR1 and CDR2 from the germline V gene are SEHNR and FQNEAQ (reference sequence). The CDR3 is 19 amino acids. V was pared by 4 bases and J by 0 bases, with 16 bases of the junction left unmatched.

This chain connects TRBV7-3 to TRBJ2-1, with 7 bases lining up with TRBD2. The CDR3 consists of 16 residues. The V gene's germline CDR1 is SGHTA and CDR2 FQGTGA. The V gene end was trimmed by 4 bases and the J gene end by 0 bases; junction bases not matched to a gene: 6. CDR3 loop: CASSWSAGSSYNEQFF. The DNA for the CDR3 is TGTGCCAGCAGCTGGTCAGCGGGAAGCTCCTACAATGAGCAGTTCTTC.

The CDR3 spells CASSEEREFIDTQYF. CDR3 sequence (DNA): TGTGCCAGCAGTGAGGAGCGGGAGTTTATAGATACGCAGTATTTT. The chain uses TRBV2 and TRBJ2-3; 8 nucleotides agree with TRBD2. CDR3 size: 15 residues. V lost 3 bases and J lost 5; bases outside the gene matches: 7. Germline values: CDR1 SNHLY, CDR2 FYNNEI.

This clone was detected once. The genes are TRBV9 and TRBJ2-3; D call uncertain. CDR1 and CDR2 from the germline V gene are SGDLS and YYNGEE. This CDR3 region has 13 residues. V shed 2 bases and J shed 3 bases, with 7 bases lying between them. The CDR3 reads CASSVRSTDTQYF. In DNA form, the CDR3 reads TGTGCCAGCAGCGTCCGGTCGACAGATACGCAGTATTTT.

This rearrangement joins TRBV30 to TRBJ2-1; D is possibly TRBD1 (5 bases). CDR3 length: 14 residues. Germline V gene data show CDR1 as GTSNPN and CDR2 as SVGIG (reference sequence). The ends were cut back, 1 base at V and 8 bases at J, with 15 bases in the middle. Here the CDR3 DNA reads TGTGCCTGGAGTGGGGGCGGTAAAGGCGATGAGCAGTTCTTC. Translation gives CAWSGGGKGDEQFF.

V is TRBV19 and J is TRBJ2-5; no clear D gene. The CDR3 covers 13 residues. Germline V gene sequence: CDR1 LNHDA, CDR2 SQIVND (reference sequence). Trimming stripped 7 bases from V and 2 bases from J, with 11 bases between. CDR3 DNA sequence: TGTGCCAGTATCGATAGTGGGCAAGAGACCCAGTACTTC. This translates into CASIDSGQETQYF.

CDR3 bases: TGCGCCAGCAGCGGGACAGGGTTCTACGAGCAGTACTTC. The encoded protein is CASSGTGFYEQYF. The chain couples TRBV5-1 to TRBJ2-7, with 9 bases aligning to TRBD1. Germline CDR1 reads SGHRS; CDR2 reads YFSETQ. The trim removed 4 bases at V and 3 bases at J, leaving 2 bases unmatched. The CDR3 is made up of 13 amino acids.

V is TRBV19 and J is TRBJ2-1; D is possibly TRBD1 (5 bases). Looked up from germline, CDR1 is LNHDA and CDR2 is SQIVND (reference sequence). Trimming removed 4 bases from V and 9 bases from J, with 13 bases in between. There are 13 residues in the CDR3. This chain's CDR3 is CASSTRASVEQFF. CDR3 bases: TGTGCCAGTAGTACCAGGGCGAGTGTTGAGCAGTTCTTC.

This clone showed up just once. The chain links TRBV6-5 to TRBJ1-4; no definite D call. Trimming took 2 bases from V and 10 from J, leaving 17 bases between them. The CDR3 runs 15 residues. CDR1 MNHEY and CDR2 SVGAGI come from the germline V gene. CDR3 protein: CASSYEGPPIGKLFF. CDR3 bases: TGTGCCAGCAGTTACGAAGGTCCTCCAATCGGAAAACTGTTTTTT.

The chain joins TRBV5-1 to TRBJ2-7; 11 nucleotides agree with TRBD1. The V and J ends lost 0 bases and 2 bases, in that order; junction bases with no gene match: 4. This CDR3 region has 16 residues. Germline V lookup: CDR1 SGHRS, CDR2 YFSETQ. CDR3 region: CASSLAWDRGTYEQYF. The CDR3 bases are TGCGCCAGCAGCTTGGCCTGGGACAGGGGGACCTACGAGCAGTACTTC.

CDR3 loop: CASRRQGSSGNTIYF. Here the CDR3 DNA reads TGTGCCAGCCGAAGACAGGGCAGCTCTGGAAACACCATATATTTT. This chain uses TRBV5-8 with TRBJ1-3; 7 nucleotides agree with TRBD1. J was trimmed by 0 bases and V by 7 bases; bases with no gene match: 7. This CDR3 is built from 15 residues. Germline V lookup: CDR1 SGHTS, CDR2 YDEGEE. Using reference TRBV5-8 and TRBJ1-3 for the parts outside the CDR3, the full variable domain is EAGVTQSPTHLIKTRGQQATLRCSPISGHTSVYWYQQALGLGLQFLLWYDEGEERNRGNFPPRFSGRQFPNYSSELNVNALELEDSALYLCASRRQGSSGNTIYFGEGSWLTVV.

This rearrangement joins TRBV12-5 to TRBJ2-7, with TRBD1 identical over 10 bases. From germline, CDR1 is LGHNT and CDR2 FRNRAP. The CDR3 has 14 residues. V lost 7 bases, J lost 2 bases, and 5 bases stayed unmatched. The CDR3 DNA reads TGTGCTAGTGCCAGGGACAGGGGCGCCTACGAGCAGTACTTC. Translating it yields CASARDRGAYEQYF.

The gene calls are TRBV9 and TRBJ1-4; no clear D. CDR3 length equals 13 residues. V lost 3 bases and J 6 bases, leaving 9 bases between the germline ends. Germline-derived CDR1 and CDR2 are SGDLS and YYNGEE. CDR3 loop: CASSAVVDEKLFF. The CDR3 DNA is TGTGCCAGCAGCGCCGTAGTGGATGAAAAACTGTTTTTT.